Presented here are 5 T cell receptor beta chains from one specimen sequenced in a study of untreated major depressive disorder. Study-level findings and limits: Depressed patients' CD4+ T cells carried increased TRBV05-01 (Vbeta 5.1) usage versus control CD4+ T cells.

For these receptors, no antigen is known. Produced via immunoSEQ multiplex PCR; TCRdb's table is partial and in-frame only. The sample yields under 30,000 clones, approximately 91% seen once. The sample taken for sequencing was CD4+ T cells from PBMCs. The receptors come from a woman aged 25-40 years with major depressive disorder.

CDR3 coding DNA: TGTGCCAGCAGCGAGGGTCCACTAGGGCAGCCCCAGCATTTT. This translates into CASSEGPLGQPQHF. J is TRBJ1-5 and V is TRBV6-5, with no clear D. Germline CDR1 and CDR2: MNHEY and SVGAGI. Trimming removed 6 bases at V and 7 bases at J, with 16 bases between. The CDR3 covers 14 residues.

The chain uses TRBV11-3 and TRBJ2-5, with D unresolved. Trimming removed 5 bases at V and 3 bases at J, with 16 bases between. The CDR3 sequence is 15 residues long. Germline values: CDR1 SGHNT, CDR2 YENEEA. The CDR3 DNA follows: TGTGCCAGCAGCCCATCAAACAGCCCCAAAGAGACCCAGTACTTC. Translating it yields CASSPSNSPKETQYF.

V and J are TRBV28 and TRBJ2-1; D tentatively fits TRBD1 or TRBD2 (5 bases each). Germline V gene data show CDR1 as MDHEN and CDR2 as SYDVKM. Trimming pared 10 bases from V and 2 bases from J, leaving 12 bases between. CDR3 length equals 13 residues. The CDR3 loop is CATRPGPYNEQFF. The CDR3 DNA reads as TGTGCCACCCGGCCGGGGCCCTACAATGAGCAGTTCTTC.

The V gene is TRBV27, the J gene TRBJ2-7; 10 nucleotides agree with TRBD1. Germline V gives CDR1 MNHEY, CDR2 SMNVEV (reference sequence). The CDR3 is 15 amino acids. Trimming removed 1 base from V and 3 bases from J; junction bases left unmatched: 3. The CDR3 region has the DNA TGTGCCAGCAGTTTATTGGGACAGGGGCGCTACGAGCAGTACTTC. Protein product: CASSLLGQGRYEQYF.

This clone came up a few times. The CDR3 region is CASSSGLAGYNEQFF. The CDR3 DNA sequence: TGTGCCAGCAGCTCGGGACTAGCGGGATACAATGAGCAGTTCTTC. The rearrangement links TRBV7-3 to TRBJ2-1; 13 bases fit TRBD2. J was trimmed by 4 bases and V by 4 bases; bases with no gene match: 1. CDR1 SGHTA and CDR2 FQGTGA come from the germline V gene. CDR3 length equals 15 residues.